One T cell receptor (beta chain) is described in this entry. CDR1 and CDR2 (germline): SEHNR, FQNEAQ (reference sequence). This CDR3 has 17 residues. Between the trimmed V and J ends, which lost 5 bases and 0 bases, there was a span of 19 bases. This specimen belongs to a study of OX40 agonist ivuxolimab in advanced cancers. Assay: immunoSEQ multiplex PCR; the TCRdb copy retains only in-frame clones and omits some. The sample includes roughly 30,000 clones, roughly 68% of them seen just once. The origin of this receptor is an adult with an advanced solid tumor such as melanoma, head and neck, liver or kidney cancer. The V gene is TRBV7-9, the J gene TRBJ1-2, with D possibly matching TRBD1 (5 bases). The sequencing used CD4+ or CD8+ T cells sorted from blood, collected in a trial of the OX40 agonist ivuxolimab. CDR3 sequence: CASSTSPTASSNYGYTF. CDR3 nucleotides: TGTGCCAGCAGCACATCCCCGACAGCCAGCTCTAACTATGGCTACACCTTC.